A selection of T cell receptor beta chains follows, all from one sample in a study of cytomegalovirus exposure and HLA in healthy donors. The protocol was immunoSEQ multiplex PCR, while the TCRdb copy is restricted to in-frame clones and leaves out a portion. The data show 120,000 or so clones, around nine tenths seen once. Source material: PBMCs. Receptor source: a woman in her thirties in good health and CMV-seropositive. Both conserved end residues are part of each CDR3. D genes are given only for firm matches. Not all rows give a size; the values are once, few, many and, for expanded clones, a class.

TGTGCCAGCAGTTTTTCTACGGAGGGACGGGATGAAAAACTGTTTTTT CASSFSTEGRDEKLFF - TRBJ1-4 TRBV27 -
TGCGCCAGCAGCCAAGATCTACAGTCCTACAATGAGCAGTTCTTC CASSQDLQSYNEQFF - TRBJ2-1 TRBV4-3 -
TGTGCCAGCAGCTTGTGGCAGGGAGAGACCCAGTACTTC CASSLWQGETQYF - TRBJ2-5 TRBV5-4 -
TGTGCCAGCAGTCCGGAAGGAGGCCGACGATACTACGAGCAGTACTTC CASSPEGGRRYYEQYF - TRBJ2-7 TRBV27 -
TGCGCCAGCAGCCAAGTCTTTTTCTCTGGAAACACCATATATTTT CASSQVFFSGNTIYF once TRBJ1-3 TRBV4-1 -
TGTGCCAGCGCCGGAAGGACTAGCGGTCTCTACGAGCAGTACTTC CASAGRTSGLYEQYF - TRBJ2-7 TRBV5-6 TRBD2
TGTGCCAGCAGGAGGGGGCCGACTAATGAAAAACTGTTTTTT CASRRGPTNEKLFF few TRBJ1-4 TRBV2 TRBD1
TGTGCCAGCAGCAGACTAGCGGGAGACACCGGGGAGCTGTTTTTT CASSRLAGDTGELFF - TRBJ2-2 TRBV11-3 TRBD2
TGTGCCAGCAGGACAGGGGAATGGTACGAGCAGTACTTC CASRTGEWYEQYF - TRBJ2-7 TRBV6-1 TRBD1
TGTGCCAGCAGTAAAGGAGAATTAGCTAGCGGGATGGATGAGCAGTTCTTC CASSKGELASGMDEQFF - TRBJ2-1 TRBV9 TRBD2
TGCGCCAGCAGCTTGGTTGGAGGGTGGGAGACCCAGTACTTC CASSLVGGWETQYF once TRBJ2-5 TRBV5-1 -